The T cell receptor (beta chain) under discussion was sequenced for a study of blood T cell repertoires in COVID-19. Study-wide context: PBMCs, B-cell-depleted T cells, or T cells provided the cDNA or gDNA that made up the material.

In the study's own analysis: Amplifying reference gene primers gave estimates of nucleated cell counts. Using immunoSEQ multiplex PCR, the repertoire was profiled, and TCRdb retains in-frame clones only, with some absent. The V and J calls and clone size are taken from that table; D and trimming were inferred from the DNA. This table holds 15,000 to 20,000 clones, 85% to 90% found once. This CDR3 spans 13 amino acids. Germline V gives CDR1 MNHEY, CDR2 SMNVEV (reference sequence). The V and J ends lost 3 bases and 3 bases respectively, with 6 bases between them. The chain carries TRBV27 and TRBJ1-3; D is unclear. The receptor's source is a human donor with active COVID-19. The donor label of this sample is uncertain. Sequencing was performed on peripheral blood. The CDR3 region is CASSLVSGNTIYF. The CDR3 coding sequence is TGTGCCAGCAGTTTGGTTAGTGGAAACACCATATATTTT.